Below, 29 T cell receptor beta chains from the same sample are listed, as sequenced in a study of cytomegalovirus exposure and HLA in healthy donors (dated by TCRdb to the late 2010s). The method was the immunoSEQ multiplex PCR assay. For the multiplex PCR, a mixture combining 60 forward primers for TCR Vbeta segments and 13 reverse primers for TCR Jbeta segments was used. In TCRdb, the immuneACCESS table is reduced to in-frame sequences with V and J assigned. These tables do not hold every clone; where another copy was compared, an unresolved V gene accounts for under half, and the others remain unexplained. For this sample the table gives over 110,000 clones, of which 70% to 85% were detected only once. The top ten clonotypes cover approximately 2.3% of the sample. Sequencing was carried out using PBMCs. These receptors were taken from a male donor in good health and CMV-seronegative.

The gene calls are TRBV4-3 and TRBJ2-3; 8 nucleotides line up with TRBD2. Per germline, CDR1 LGHNA and CDR2 YSLEER. V dropped 0 bases and J dropped 2; count of bases not matched to a gene: 7. The CDR3 extends over 17 amino acids. Here the CDR3 reads CASSQDDSGTLTDTQYF. The DNA of the CDR3 is TGCGCCAGCAGCCAAGATGATAGCGGGACGCTCACAGATACGCAGTATTTT.

This clone was detected only once. The chain combines TRBV5-1 with TRBJ1-4, with a possible D match to TRBD1 (6 bases). The germline V and J ends were trimmed by 3 bases and 0 bases, with 12 bases remaining between them. Germline assignment: CDR1 SGHRS and CDR2 YFSETQ. The CDR3 totals 16 residues. CDR3: CASSSGTMSTNEKLFF. The DNA of the CDR3 is TGCGCCAGCAGCTCCGGGACAATGTCAACTAATGAAAAACTGTTTTTT.

The chain couples TRBV7-9 to TRBJ2-7, with D tentatively TRBD1 (6 bases). Trimming removed 5 bases from V and 0 bases from J, with 8 bases in between. The V gene's germline CDR1 is SEHNR and CDR2 FQNEAQ (reference sequence). This CDR3 comprises 13 residues. Here the CDR3 DNA reads TGTGCCAGCAGCGACAGGAGCTCCTACGAGCAGTACTTC. It codes for CASSDRSSYEQYF.

The chain is built from TRBV6-5 and TRBJ2-7; TRBD2 matches 7 bases. This CDR3 is 15 amino acids long. Germline CDR1 and CDR2: MNHEY and SVGAGI. V shed 7 bases and J 4 bases; nucleotides not matched to a gene: 13. In DNA form, the CDR3 reads TGTGCCAGCACAGTAGGTGCGGGAGTATCTTACGAGCAGTACTTC. As protein: CASTVGAGVSYEQYF.

The V call is TRBV7-9, the J call TRBJ1-1, with TRBD1 identical over 7 bases. Looked up from germline, CDR1 is SEHNR and CDR2 is FQNEAQ (reference sequence). This CDR3 region has 16 residues. Trimming took 4 bases from V and 7 from J; bases not matched to a gene: 15. CDR3 bases: TGTGCCAGCAGCTCGTGGAATAAACCGGGACAGAGTGAAGCTTTCTTT. It codes for CASSSWNKPGQSEAFF.

The V gene is TRBV14, the J gene TRBJ1-1; D ambiguous. The germline gives CDR1 SGHDN, CDR2 FVKESK. The V and J ends lost 1 base and 10 bases respectively, with 10 bases between them. The CDR3 runs to 12 residues. Here the CDR3 DNA reads TGTGCCAGCAGCCAAGTCAGATCCCGAGCTTTCTTT. Translated: CASSQVRSRAFF.

The chain links TRBV7-2 to TRBJ1-4, with 7 bases lining up with TRBD1. The germline gives CDR1 SGHTA, CDR2 FQGNSA. The CDR3 loop spans 17 amino acids. V shed 8 bases and J 5 bases; nucleotides not matched to a gene: 17. For the CDR3, the DNA is TGTGCCAGCCGCCCCTCCCCCGGACAGGCAGTAAATGAAAAACTGTTTTTT. Encoded protein: CASRPSPGQAVNEKLFF.

This chain uses TRBV6-1 with TRBJ1-3, with 7 positions matching TRBD1. The V gene's germline CDR1 is MNHNS and CDR2 SASEGT. V shed 11 bases and J 0 bases; nucleotides not matched to a gene: 4. This CDR3 has 13 amino acids. The CDR3 DNA reads TGTGCCGGAGGGGGCTACTCTGGAAACACCATATATTTT. Its translation: CAGGGYSGNTIYF.

The DNA for the CDR3 is TGTGCCAGCAGCTCCCTTCCGGGAGGGCGTGGTGAGCAGTACTTC. Its translation is CASSSLPGGRGEQYF. This sequence joins TRBV7-2 and TRBJ2-5, with TRBD2 identical over 8 bases. V was clipped by 4 bases and J by 11 bases; unmatched bases: 15. Germline CDR1 is SGHTA and CDR2 is FQGNSA. The CDR3 is 15 amino acids.

V and J are TRBV6-5 and TRBJ2-1; 7 bases match TRBD1. Germline CDR1 reads MNHEY; CDR2 reads SVGAGI. CDR3 length equals 15 residues. V trimming: 5 bases; J trimming: 4 bases; junction bases outside the gene matches: 8. The chain's CDR3 is CASSNSQGVYNEQFF. DNA of the CDR3: TGTGCCAGCAGTAACAGCCAGGGGGTATACAATGAGCAGTTCTTC.

Turning to this clone: Other DNA sequences in the same sample also yield this CDR3. The V gene is TRBV6-5, the J gene TRBJ2-6; a weak D match, TRBD1 (6 bases). Trimming took off 7 bases at V and 4 bases at J, with 14 bases between the two ends. The CDR3 consists of 15 residues. CDR1 MNHEY and CDR2 SVGAGI come from the germline V gene. The CDR3 nucleotides read TGTGCCAGCACTCGTACAGGGACAGGGGCCAACGTCCTGACTTTC. It encodes CASTRTGTGANVLTF.

The J gene is TRBJ2-7, the V gene TRBV30; D unresolved. The CDR3 loop spans 13 amino acids. Between the trimmed V and J ends, which lost 4 bases and 0 bases, there was a span of 10 bases. Germline-derived CDR1 and CDR2 are GTSNPN and SVGIG (reference sequence). CDR3 sequence (DNA): TGTGCCTGGACCCTGCGGAACTCCTACGAGCAGTACTTC. The encoded protein is CAWTLRNSYEQYF.

The V and J genes are TRBV28 and TRBJ1-2; D perhaps matches TRBD1 (5 bases). The CDR3 is made up of 16 amino acids. V was cut by 4 bases and J by 1 base, with 16 bases left in between. Germline V CDR1 and CDR2: MDHEN, SYDVKM. CDR3 DNA sequence: TGTGCCAGCAGTTCCGGGACTGTCGGGGGTAACTATGGCTACACCTTC. Translating it yields CASSSGTVGGNYGYTF.

This clone is a singleton in its sample. The chain combines TRBV27 with TRBJ1-2, with a tentative D call TRBD1 (6 bases). The germline gives CDR1 MNHEY, CDR2 SMNVEV (reference sequence). Trimming removed 4 bases at V and 4 bases at J, with 13 bases between. This CDR3 is built from 14 residues. The CDR3 sequence: CASSSLDRSYGYTF. CDR3 bases: TGTGCCAGCAGTTCGTTAGACAGGTCCTATGGCTACACCTTC.

This clone was counted only a few times. The J gene is TRBJ2-1, the V gene TRBV19, with TRBD1 identical over 10 bases. The ends lost 1 base at V and 6 bases at J; junction bases unmatched: 3. Germline lookup yields CDR1 LNHDA and CDR2 SQIVND (reference sequence). This CDR3 is 15 amino acids long. This CDR3 is CASSIGDRGSNEQFF. The CDR3 bases are TGTGCCAGTAGTATAGGGGACAGGGGATCCAATGAGCAGTTCTTC. The full variable domain, with the rest looked up from reference TRBV19 and TRBJ2-1, is DGGITQSPKYLFRKEGQNVTLSCEQNLNHDAMYWYRQDPGQGLRLIYYSQIVNDFQKGDIAEGYSVSREKKESFPLTVTSAQKNPTAFYLCASSIGDRGSNEQFFGPGTRLTVL.

This CDR3 is CASNGQRTSVILKNIQYF. In DNA, the CDR3 is TGTGCCAGCAACGGACAGAGAACTAGCGTCATCCTCAAAAACATTCAGTACTTC. The chain is built from TRBV28 and TRBJ2-4; D is perhaps TRBD2 (7 bases). V shed 7 bases and J shed 3 bases, with 25 bases lying between them. The CDR3 has 18 amino acids. The germline CDR1 and CDR2 sequences are MDHEN and SYDVKM.

V gene TRBV6-4 combines with J gene TRBJ2-3; 11 bases map to TRBD2. The CDR3 loop spans 15 amino acids. Germline V lookup: CDR1 MRHNA, CDR2 SNTAGT. V was clipped by 6 bases and J by 5 bases; unmatched bases: 7. The CDR3: CASSSISGRGDTQYF. In DNA form, the CDR3 reads TGTGCCAGCAGCTCTATTAGCGGGAGGGGAGATACGCAGTATTTT.

This clone appeared once. The chain joins TRBV4-3 to TRBJ2-1; 10 nucleotides agree with TRBD2. This CDR3 is 17 amino acids long. CDR1 LGHNA and CDR2 YSLEER come from the germline V gene. V lost 4 bases and J lost 5; bases outside the gene matches: 11. The CDR3 DNA follows: TGCGCCAGCAGCCGTTTGACTGGACTAGCGGAGGACAATGAGCAGTTCTTC. This codes for CASSRLTGLAEDNEQFF.

This clone was detected a few times. The chain employs TRBV11-2 and TRBJ2-2; possibly TRBD2 for D (6 bases). In germline, CDR1 is SGHAT, CDR2 FQNNGV. This CDR3 contains 16 residues. The germline V and J ends were trimmed by 5 bases and 3 bases, with 16 bases remaining between them. The CDR3 nucleotides read TGTGCCAGCAGCCCTATTTCTAGCGCCCACACCGGGGAGCTGTTTTTT. It codes for CASSPISSAHTGELFF.

V gene TRBV7-3 combines with J gene TRBJ2-2; D perhaps matches TRBD1 (8 bases). Germline-derived CDR1 and CDR2 are SGHTA and FQGTGA. This CDR3 region has 16 residues. V was pared by 6 bases and J by 5 bases, with 19 bases between. In DNA, the CDR3 is TGTGCCAGCAGGGAATTCCACAGGGGGGGAACCGGGGAGCTGTTTTTT. Amino acid sequence: CASREFHRGGTGELFF.

The chain combines TRBV10-3 with TRBJ1-4, with a tentative D call TRBD1 (5 bases). The CDR3 runs 14 residues. Looked up from germline, CDR1 is ENHRY and CDR2 is SYGVKD. Deletions cut 3 bases from V and 5 bases from J, with 10 bases between. Here the CDR3 DNA reads TGTGCCATCAGTGAAACAGGAGTAAATGAAAAACTGTTTTTT. This gives the protein CAISETGVNEKLFF.

V gene TRBV5-1 combines with J gene TRBJ2-2, with D possibly matching TRBD2 (5 bases). The V gene lost 0 bases and the J gene lost 1 base, with 13 bases spanning the gap. The V gene's germline CDR1 is SGHRS and CDR2 YFSETQ. The CDR3 is 17 residues long. The CDR3 region is CASSLEWAGLNTGELFF. The CDR3 DNA reads TGCGCCAGCAGCTTGGAATGGGCCGGACTGAACACCGGGGAGCTGTTTTTT.

The V gene is TRBV19, the J gene TRBJ2-2; 8 nucleotides align to TRBD2. With V trimmed by 5 bases and J by 1 base, 9 bases remained unmatched. Germline CDR1 LNHDA, CDR2 SQIVND (reference sequence). There are 17 residues in the CDR3. The CDR3 DNA is TGTGCCAGTAGTCCCAGGAGCGGGAGAGTGAACACCGGGGAGCTGTTTTTT. Its protein product is CASSPRSGRVNTGELFF.

V usage is TRBV19 and J usage is TRBJ2-7; weak D call: TRBD2 (6 bases). The CDR3 loop spans 14 amino acids. Germline CDR1 LNHDA, CDR2 SQIVND (reference sequence). V was clipped by 3 bases and J by 3 bases, with 12 bases between them. The CDR3 sequence is CASSMSGGVYEQYF. CDR3 sequence (DNA): TGTGCCAGTAGTATGAGCGGAGGGGTCTACGAGCAGTACTTC.

The V gene is TRBV29-1, the J gene TRBJ1-2, with D possibly being TRBD1 (6 bases). V shed 8 bases and J shed 5 bases, with 18 bases lying between them. Germline V gives CDR1 SQVTM, CDR2 ANQGSEA. The CDR3 contains 13 residues. The CDR3 spells CSILTGPDYGYTF. CDR3 DNA: TGCAGCATACTAACAGGGCCCGATTATGGCTACACCTTC.

The V call is TRBV25-1, the J call TRBJ1-1; D gene ambiguous. The CDR3 is made up of 15 amino acids. The germline gives CDR1 MGHDK, CDR2 SYGVNS. V dropped 5 bases and J dropped 7 bases, with 20 bases sitting between them. The CDR3 sequence: CASSFGESKNGEAFF. In DNA form, the CDR3 reads TGTGCCAGCAGTTTCGGGGAATCTAAGAATGGTGAAGCTTTCTTT.

V usage is TRBV30 and J usage is TRBJ2-1, with D perhaps matching TRBD2 (6 bases). The V end lost 3 bases, the J end lost 10 bases, and 19 bases lay between the germline ends. The germline gives CDR1 GTSNPN, CDR2 SVGIG (reference sequence). CDR3 length: 14 residues. CDR3 residues: CAWSPLAGRGEQFF. The DNA for the CDR3 is TGTGCCTGGAGCCCCCTGGCGGGGAGAGGGGAGCAGTTCTTC. Combining the CDR3 with reference TRBV30 and TRBJ2-1 gives the whole variable domain SQTIHQWPATLVQPVGSPLSLECTVEGTSNPNLYWYRQAAGRGLQLLFYSVGIGQISSEVPQNLSASRPQDRQFILSSKKLLLSDSGFYLCAWSPLAGRGEQFFGPGTRLTVL.

The rearrangement links TRBV4-2 to TRBJ2-7; 10 bases agree with TRBD2. The CDR3 loop spans 16 amino acids. Germline lookup yields CDR1 LGHNA and CDR2 YNFKEQ. V was pared by 4 bases and J by 6 bases, with 12 bases of the junction left unmatched. In nucleotides, the CDR3 is TGTGCCAGCAGCCGAGAACAGCGGGAGGGGCCTGGCGAGCAGTACTTC. Its protein product is CASSREQREGPGEQYF.

The CDR3 spells CASSIGQGAVEQYF. CDR3 DNA: TGTGCCAGCAGCATCGGACAGGGGGCGGTCGAGCAGTACTTC. The chain joins TRBV13 to TRBJ2-7; 11 nucleotides line up with TRBD1. With 5 bases clipped from V and 6 bases from J, the junction kept 6 bases outside the gene matches. The CDR3 runs 14 residues. The germline V gene has CDR1 PRHDT and CDR2 FYEKMQ (reference sequence). The entire variable domain, with the rest obtained from reference TRBV13 and TRBJ2-7, is as follows: AAGVIQSPRHLIKEKRETATLKCYPIPRHDTVYWYQQGPGQDPQFLISFYEKMQSDKGSIPDRFSAQQFSDYHSELNMSSLELGDSALYFCASSIGQGAVEQYFGPGTRLTVT.